This record looks at one TCR beta chain sequence and its context. The data were taken from a study of cytomegalovirus exposure and HLA in healthy donors. Measured with immunoSEQ multiplex PCR; TCRdb has only the in-frame clones, and not every one. This table holds about 150,000 clones, 80% to 90% found once. Germline CDR1 is MNHNS and CDR2 is SASEGT. Losses at the gene ends were 6 bases for V and 4 bases for J; bases not matched to a gene: 8. CDR3 size: 14 residues. Sequencing was performed on PBMCs. This TCR came from a man younger than 30 in good health and CMV-seropositive. V is TRBV6-1 and J is TRBJ1-2; TRBD1 matches at 7 bases. CDR3 region: CASSGTEGFYGYTF. As DNA, the CDR3 is TGTGCCAGCAGCGGGACAGAGGGTTTCTATGGCTACACCTTC.